Following are 13 T cell receptor beta chains from one sample sequenced in a study of T cell responses to AZD1222 COVID-19 vaccine. Assay: immunoSEQ multiplex PCR; the TCRdb copy retains only in-frame clones and omits some. Counted here are 65,000 to 85,000 clones, around nine tenths occurring once; the ten biggest clones make up approximately 10%. Sample: peripheral blood, taken on day 0 of AZD1222 vaccination. The receptors were gathered from an adult in good health.

V gene TRBV10-1 combines with J gene TRBJ2-7; 7 bases map to TRBD1. Germline V gene data show CDR1 as WNHNN and CDR2 as SYGVQD (reference sequence). The CDR3 is made up of 15 amino acids. V was clipped by 4 bases and J by 2 bases; unmatched bases: 8. The CDR3 nucleotides are TGCGCCAGCAGTGCAGAGACAGGGACCCCCTACGAGCAGTACGTC. The encoded protein is CASSAETGTPYEQYV.

CDR3 loop: CASGQSVLGPNEQFF. CDR3 coding DNA: TGTGCCAGCGGGCAATCAGTGCTCGGCCCCAATGAGCAGTTCTTC. The V call is TRBV28, the J call TRBJ2-1; unclear D gene. Trimming stripped 8 bases from V and 6 bases from J, with 20 bases between. CDR3 length: 15 residues. Germline CDR1 MDHEN, CDR2 SYDVKM.

The chain is built from TRBV6-5 and TRBJ2-5; 8 bases map to TRBD1. CDR3 length: 13 amino acids. In germline, CDR1 is MNHEY, CDR2 SVGAGI. With 6 bases clipped from V and 6 bases from J, the junction kept 6 bases outside the gene matches. The CDR3 DNA follows: TGTGCCAGCAGATCAGGGGGCGCGAAGACCCAGTACTTC. Its protein product is CASRSGGAKTQYF.

The chain links TRBV19 to TRBJ1-6; TRBD1 matches at 8 bases. The CDR3 covers 15 residues. The trim removed 6 bases at V and 10 bases at J, leaving 11 bases unmatched. Germline CDR1 and CDR2: LNHDA and SQIVND (reference sequence). The DNA of the CDR3 is TGTGCCAGTAGGCTACTCCAGGGGGCTGGATCACCCCTCCACTTT. Its protein is CASRLLQGAGSPLHF.

This chain links TRBV30 with TRBJ2-1; 10 bases fit TRBD2. The junction had 10 bases not matched to a gene; V was cut back by 3 bases and J by 14 bases. Germline CDR1 reads GTSNPN; CDR2 reads SVGIG (reference sequence). The CDR3 has 13 residues. The CDR3 reads CAWRIAGGPGEFF. Written as DNA, the CDR3 is TGTGCCTGGAGGATAGCGGGAGGCCCAGGGGAGTTCTTC.

This clone was seen more than once but under ten times. The rearrangement joins TRBV9 to TRBJ2-5; tentatively, D is TRBD2 (5 bases). The CDR3 contains 16 residues. In germline, CDR1 is SGDLS, CDR2 YYNGEE. Trimming stripped 0 bases from V and 0 bases from J, with 12 bases between. In DNA form, the CDR3 reads TGTGCCAGCAGCGTAGGGGGTAGCGCGTACCAAGAGACCCAGTACTTC. It specifies CASSVGGSAYQETQYF.

The chain carries TRBV5-4 and TRBJ2-1; 10 nucleotides agree with TRBD2. V trimming: 3 bases; J trimming: 4 bases; junction bases outside the gene matches: 4. Germline V gene data show CDR1 as SGHNT and CDR2 as YYREEE (reference sequence). The CDR3 is 15 residues long. CDR3 DNA: TGTGCCAGCAGCTATAGCGGGGGGCCTTACAATGAGCAGTTCTTC. Translated: CASSYSGGPYNEQFF. Drawing the rest from reference TRBV5-4 and TRBJ2-1, the complete variable domain is ETGVTQSPTHLIKTRGQQVTLRCSSQSGHNTVSWYQQALGQGPQFIFQYYREEENGRGNFPPRFSGLQFPNYSSELNVNALELDDSALYLCASSYSGGPYNEQFFGPGTRLTVL.

The chain recombines TRBV7-3 with TRBJ1-6, with a possible D match to TRBD1 (5 bases). This CDR3 region has 13 residues. V shed 4 bases and J shed 10 bases, with 11 bases lying between them. CDR1 is SGHTA and CDR2 is FQGTGA in the germline V gene. CDR3 nucleotide sequence: TGTGCCAGCAGCTCCGGGGCGGAGTCACCCCTCCACTTT. Amino acid sequence: CASSSGAESPLHF.

The chain employs TRBV10-2 and TRBJ2-7, with 10 bases lining up with TRBD1. Germline values: CDR1 WSHSY, CDR2 SAAADI. The CDR3 has 14 residues. V lost 6 bases and J lost 4; bases outside the gene matches: 6. DNA for the CDR3: TGCGCCAGCAGGGGGACAGGGGAAGGATACGAGCAGTACTTC. It encodes CASRGTGEGYEQYF.

V gene TRBV27 combines with J gene TRBJ2-1, with TRBD2 matching 10 bases. Germline-derived CDR1 and CDR2 are MNHEY and SMNVEV (reference sequence). Trimming removed 1 base from V and 6 bases from J; junction bases left unmatched: 6. This CDR3 comprises 16 residues. This CDR3 reads CASSLFGTSVTNEQFF. As DNA, the CDR3 is TGTGCCAGCAGTTTATTCGGGACTAGCGTCACCAATGAGCAGTTCTTC.

The V gene is TRBV7-9, the J gene TRBJ2-3; 7 bases are a match to TRBD2. This CDR3 is 13 amino acids long. The V gene's germline CDR1 is SEHNR and CDR2 FQNEAQ (reference sequence). With 5 bases clipped from V and 3 bases from J, the junction kept 2 bases outside the gene matches. The CDR3 DNA is TGTGCCAGCAGCCGCGGGGGAACAGATACGCAGTATTTT. Residues: CASSRGGTDTQYF.

The rearrangement links TRBV27 to TRBJ1-1; D unresolved. CDR1 and CDR2 (germline): MNHEY, SMNVEV (reference sequence). The CDR3 totals 13 residues. V gave up 1 base and J gave up 4 bases, with 7 bases separating them. The CDR3 DNA follows: TGTGCCAGCAGTTTATACAGCCCCACTGAAGCTTTCTTT. Translating it yields CASSLYSPTEAFF.

This clone was observed a single time. The J gene is TRBJ1-1, the V gene TRBV18; D unclear. There are 15 residues in the CDR3. The germline V gene encodes CDR1 KGHSH and CDR2 LQKENI. Trimming removed 0 bases at V and 0 bases at J, with 8 bases between. This chain's CDR3 is CASSPPSGLNTEAFF. CDR3 nucleotide sequence: TGTGCCAGCTCACCACCGTCGGGGTTGAACACTGAAGCTTTCTTT.